This T cell receptor (beta chain) was captured in a study of human T cells and chemical hapten exposure. Overall study context: TCR yields per sample varied, mainly owing to small pooled library volume differences.

Time point in this sample: patch test 2, 6 weeks after DPC sensitization. The sample's treatment: therapeutic diphenylcyclopropenone sensitization with weekly scalp DPC. CDR1 LGHDT and CDR2 YNNKEL come from the germline V gene (reference sequence). V lost 7 bases and J lost 2, with 17 bases in between. There are 15 residues in the CDR3. Each CDR3 protein is one row after TCRdb ran MiXCR on the RACE reads. The sample records 65,000 to 95,000 distinct CDR3 sequences, about 6.3% being singletons. The V and J genes are TRBV3-1 and TRBJ2-5, with D perhaps matching TRBD2 (6 bases). Material: whole blood, obtained in connection with sensitization to the hapten diphenylcyclopropenone (DPC). This clonotype originated in a woman aged 25-40 years with alopecia areata. Some clones in this sample may be carry-over from other donors' samples. The CDR3 loop is CASTHQGRGQETQYF. CDR3 nucleotides: TGTGCCAGCACCCACCAAGGGCGGGGACAAGAGACCCAGTACTTC.